The clone carrying this T cell receptor beta chain was recorded at least ten times. What it recognizes is unknown. This CDR3 contains 13 residues. After removal of 4 bases from V and 2 bases from J, the junction contained 1 base not matched to a gene. The germline gives CDR1 WSHSY, CDR2 SAAADI. Molecules of cDNA were individually given unique molecular identifiers that were attached to them. TCRdb passed the 5' RACE reads through MiXCR, listing each CDR3 protein once. The sample has about 70,000 distinct CDR3 sequences; over 3.5% are singletons. These data originate in a study of early T cells in non-severe SARS-CoV-2 infection. Study-wide background: Sequencing targeted bulk RNA from unsorted whole blood, leaving chains unpaired. Study observations and caveats: VDJdb matching skewed toward anti-spike CD8 responses, missing private and CD4 specificities.

The chain employs TRBV10-2 and TRBJ1-2; 7 nucleotides align to TRBD1. The receptor was derived from an adult who was a healthcare worker with PCR-confirmed SARS-CoV-2 infection or an uninfected control (not recorded which). The donor label of this sample is uncertain. The sequenced sample was whole blood, obtained at baseline. This chain's CDR3 is CASSGQGNYGYTF. The CDR3 nucleotides read TGCGCCAGCAGTGGACAGGGAAACTATGGCTACACCTTC.